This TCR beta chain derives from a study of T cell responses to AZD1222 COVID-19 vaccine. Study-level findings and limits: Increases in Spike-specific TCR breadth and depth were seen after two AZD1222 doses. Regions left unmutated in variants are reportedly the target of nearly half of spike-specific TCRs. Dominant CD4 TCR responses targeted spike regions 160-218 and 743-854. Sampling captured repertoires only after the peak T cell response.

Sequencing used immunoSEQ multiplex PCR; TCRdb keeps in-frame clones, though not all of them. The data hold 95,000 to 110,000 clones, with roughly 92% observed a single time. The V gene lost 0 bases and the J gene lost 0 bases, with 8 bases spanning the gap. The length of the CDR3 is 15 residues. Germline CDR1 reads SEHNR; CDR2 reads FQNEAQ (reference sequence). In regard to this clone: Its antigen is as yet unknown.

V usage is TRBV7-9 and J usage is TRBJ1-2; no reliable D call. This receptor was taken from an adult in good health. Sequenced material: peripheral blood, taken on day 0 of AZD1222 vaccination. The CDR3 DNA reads TGTGCCAGCAGCTTAGCGCTGGGAACTAACTATGGCTACACCTTC. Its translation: CASSLALGTNYGYTF.